This T cell receptor (beta chain) derives from a study of T-cell memory formation after mild COVID-19. CDR3 length equals 16 residues. V lost 5 bases and J 7 bases, leaving 18 bases between the germline ends. Germline V gene lookup returns CDR1 SGHTA and CDR2 FQGNSA. This clonotype was counted a few times. TCRdb re-called the 5' RACE reads through MiXCR, storing one row per CDR3 protein. The sample records roughly 250,000 distinct CDR3 sequences, about a sixth being singletons. The sequence was collected from a man aged 18 to 30 who had mild COVID-19 (a few samples of this study predate the infection). Cell type and time point are not known. V is TRBV7-2 and J is TRBJ1-6, with TRBD1 as a possible D gene (6 bases). The specimen sequenced was PBMCs or a T cell subset sorted from them (not recorded which). The chain's CDR3 is CASSRRAGVSNSPLHF. Written as DNA, the CDR3 is TGTGCCAGCAGCCGACGGGCAGGGGTTTCCAATTCACCCCTCCACTTT. Full variable domain (remainder filled in from reference TRBV7-2 and TRBJ1-6): GAGVSQSPSNKVTEKGKDVELRCDPISGHTALYWYRQSLGQGLEFLIYFQGNSAPDKSGLPSDRFSAERTGGSVSTLTIQRTQQEDSAVYLCASSRRAGVSNSPLHFGNGTRLTVT.